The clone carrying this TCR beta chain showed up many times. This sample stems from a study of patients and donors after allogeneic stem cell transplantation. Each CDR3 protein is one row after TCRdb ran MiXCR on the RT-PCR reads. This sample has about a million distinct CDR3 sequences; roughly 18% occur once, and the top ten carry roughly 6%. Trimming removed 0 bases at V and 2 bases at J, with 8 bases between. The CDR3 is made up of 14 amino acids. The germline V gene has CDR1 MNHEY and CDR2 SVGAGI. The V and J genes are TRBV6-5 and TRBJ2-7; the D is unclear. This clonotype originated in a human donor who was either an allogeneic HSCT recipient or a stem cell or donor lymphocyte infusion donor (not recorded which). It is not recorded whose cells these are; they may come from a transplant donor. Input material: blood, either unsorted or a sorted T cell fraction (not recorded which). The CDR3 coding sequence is TGTGCCAGCAGTTACTCGCCCTTACCCTACGAGCAGTACTTC. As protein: CASSYSPLPYEQYF.